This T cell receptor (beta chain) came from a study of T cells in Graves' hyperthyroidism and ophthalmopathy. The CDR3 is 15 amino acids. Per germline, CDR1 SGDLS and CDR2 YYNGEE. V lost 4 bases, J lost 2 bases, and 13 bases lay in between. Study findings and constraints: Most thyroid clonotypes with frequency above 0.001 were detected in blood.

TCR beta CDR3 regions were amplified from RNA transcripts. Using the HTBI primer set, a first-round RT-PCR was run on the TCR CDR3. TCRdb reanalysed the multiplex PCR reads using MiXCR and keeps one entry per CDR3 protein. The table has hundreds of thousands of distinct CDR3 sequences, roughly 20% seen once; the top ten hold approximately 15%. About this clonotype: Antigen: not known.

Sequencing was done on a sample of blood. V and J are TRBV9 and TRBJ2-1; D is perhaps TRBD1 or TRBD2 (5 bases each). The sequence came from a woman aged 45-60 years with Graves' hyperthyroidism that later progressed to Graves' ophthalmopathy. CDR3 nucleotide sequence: TGTGCCAGCAGCCCAGCAGAGGGGACCTACAATGAGCAGTTCTTC. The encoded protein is CASSPAEGTYNEQFF.